This T cell receptor beta chain emerged from a study of Graves' ophthalmopathy and Graves' hyperthyroidism. The CDR3 is made up of 14 amino acids. Per the germline V gene, CDR1 is MDHEN and CDR2 is SYDVKM. Germline trimming cut 6 bases from V and 2 bases from J; bases unmatched to any gene: 3. The study amplified TCR beta CDR3 regions using RNA transcripts. Following a first-round RT-PCR that used HTBI primers, a second-round multiplex PCR was carried out. MiXCR was run by TCRdb on the multiplex PCR reads, yielding one entry per CDR3 protein. The sample comprises approximately 15,000 distinct CDR3 sequences, 46% of which are singletons, and less than 30% rests with the top ten. Calling hyperthyroidism stable required that no ophthalmopathy show up within 18 months of follow-up.

The specimen was peripheral blood. The clonotype originates from a woman aged 40-49 years with stable Graves' hyperthyroidism. The genes are TRBV28 and TRBJ2-5, with 10 bases fitting TRBD1. The chain's CDR3 is CASSRDRGQETQYF. CDR3 coding DNA: TGTGCCAGCAGCCGGGACAGGGGACAAGAGACCCAGTACTTC. Drawing the rest from reference TRBV28 and TRBJ2-5, the complete variable domain is DVKVTQSSRYLVKRTGEKVFLECVQDMDHENMFWYRQDPGLGLRLIYFSYDVKMKEKGDIPEGYSVSREKKERFSLILESASTNQTSMYLCASSRDRGQETQYFGPGTRLLVL.